This TCR beta chain was profiled in a study of shared clonotypes between healthy human individuals. Study in general: The study enrolled a couple of women and a few men aged 18 to 49. Findings and caveats of the study: In the sorted subsets, rarefaction showed sequencing was incomplete despite large depth.

TCRdb's copy holds only in-frame clones and misses some; the assay was immunoSEQ multiplex PCR. The sample has about 1.1 million clones; about 72% are singletons. Germline-derived CDR1 and CDR2 are SGHAT and FQNNGV. The CDR3 length is 18 residues. Trimming shortened V by 5 bases and J by 5 bases, and 24 bases separated the two germline ends. The study drew its donors from healthy HIV-negative adults without recent acute infections or vaccinations. Concerning this clone itself: Its antigen is as yet unknown.

The clonotype originates from a man in his late teens or twenties in good health. Some clones in this sample may be carry-over from other donors' samples. Input material: memory CD4+ T cells from PBMCs. Sample subset: CD45RA-negative fraction. The chain links TRBV11-2 to TRBJ2-2, with D perhaps TRBD1 (7 bases). This chain's CDR3 is CASSAAPGRGRRTGELFF. In DNA form, the CDR3 reads TGTGCCAGCAGCGCCGCGCCGGGCAGGGGGAGGCGAACCGGGGAGCTGTTTTTT.